This is a list of T cell receptor beta chains from one sample in a study of a mutant IDH1 vaccine in newly diagnosed glioma. These receptors lack a known antigen. The repertoire was sequenced with immunoSEQ multiplex PCR; TCRdb's copy has only in-frame clones and lacks some. Of more than 40,000 clones listed, around 80% were seen once; the top ten hold about 1.7%. The source material was PBMCs, sampled from a glioma patient whose treatment included an IDH1 peptide vaccine. These receptors were obtained from a woman aged 35 to 49 with glioma. Both conserved end residues are part of each CDR3. Fields, in order: clone size, J gene, V gene, D gene, CDR3 DNA, CDR3 protein. D genes are given only for firm matches. Not every row has a clone size; where given, it reads once, few, many or a size class.

size: few; J: TRBJ1-5; V: TRBV7-9; D: TRBD1; DNA: TGTGCCAGCAGCTTAGCAGGAACAGGGGGGCGCGTGCCCCAGCATTTT; CDR3: CASSLAGTGGRVPQHF
size: NA; J: TRBJ2-1; V: TRBV11-2; D: TRBD2; DNA: TGTGCCAGCAGCCCGGGACTAGCGGATTACAATGAGCAGTTCTTC; CDR3: CASSPGLADYNEQFF
size: few; J: TRBJ2-2; V: TRBV9; D: TRBD2; DNA: TGTGCCAGCAGCGCAGGACTAGCGATTAACACCGGGGAGCTGTTTTTT; CDR3: CASSAGLAINTGELFF
size: NA; J: TRBJ2-1; V: TRBV6-4; D: TRBD2; DNA: TGTGCCAGCAGTGTTAGCGGGGGGGCCAATGAGCAGTTCTTC; CDR3: CASSVSGGANEQFF
size: NA; J: TRBJ2-7; V: TRBV6-5; D: NA; DNA: TGTGCCAGCAGTCCTTCGAGCCCCGGGGGCGAGCAGTACTTC; CDR3: CASSPSSPGGEQYF
size: NA; J: TRBJ1-5; V: TRBV5-4; D: NA; DNA: TGTGCCAGCAGCTTGGTCCCGAATCAGCCCCAGCATTTT; CDR3: CASSLVPNQPQHF
size: NA; J: TRBJ2-7; V: TRBV27; D: NA; DNA: TGTGCCAGCAGTTTATCGGGGCGCATTAGGCCTTTCCTCTACGAGCAGTACTTC; CDR3: CASSLSGRIRPFLYEQYF
size: NA; J: TRBJ2-3; V: TRBV10-2; D: TRBD1; DNA: TGCGCCAGCAGTGAGGGGACAGGCGTAATAGATACGCAGTATTTT; CDR3: CASSEGTGVIDTQYF
size: NA; J: TRBJ1-1; V: TRBV7-2; D: NA; DNA: TGTGCCAGCAGCCCAGGGACCATATATGAAGCTTTCTTT; CDR3: CASSPGTIYEAFF
size: few; J: TRBJ1-4; V: TRBV2; D: NA; DNA: TGTGCCAGCAGTGATCGGCAGTCAACTAATGAAAAACTGTTTTTT; CDR3: CASSDRQSTNEKLFF
size: NA; J: TRBJ1-1; V: TRBV19; D: NA; DNA: TGTGCCAGTAGTGTCTCCGCAGGGGCCCCCTTCCCGGCTTTCTTT; CDR3: CASSVSAGAPFPAFF
size: NA; J: TRBJ2-3; V: TRBV7-9; D: TRBD1; DNA: TGTGCCAGCAGCGCCCGGACAGGGAGGCTCATGTCAGATACGCAGTATTTT; CDR3: CASSARTGRLMSDTQYF
size: NA; J: TRBJ2-7; V: TRBV7-2; D: TRBD2; DNA: TGTGCCAGCAGCTTAGCGGCGCTAGCGGGGTACGAGGGGTCCTACGAGCAGTACTTC; CDR3: CASSLAALAGYEGSYEQYF
size: NA; J: TRBJ2-5; V: TRBV12-2; D: NA; DNA: TGTGCAAGTCGCTTAGCGCTGGATAGCGAGCAAGAGACCCAGTACTTC; CDR3: CASRLALDSEQETQYF
size: once; J: TRBJ1-4; V: TRBV9; D: NA; DNA: TGTGCCAGCAGCGTTCGGGGGGCAACTAATGAAAAACTGTTTTTT; CDR3: CASSVRGATNEKLFF